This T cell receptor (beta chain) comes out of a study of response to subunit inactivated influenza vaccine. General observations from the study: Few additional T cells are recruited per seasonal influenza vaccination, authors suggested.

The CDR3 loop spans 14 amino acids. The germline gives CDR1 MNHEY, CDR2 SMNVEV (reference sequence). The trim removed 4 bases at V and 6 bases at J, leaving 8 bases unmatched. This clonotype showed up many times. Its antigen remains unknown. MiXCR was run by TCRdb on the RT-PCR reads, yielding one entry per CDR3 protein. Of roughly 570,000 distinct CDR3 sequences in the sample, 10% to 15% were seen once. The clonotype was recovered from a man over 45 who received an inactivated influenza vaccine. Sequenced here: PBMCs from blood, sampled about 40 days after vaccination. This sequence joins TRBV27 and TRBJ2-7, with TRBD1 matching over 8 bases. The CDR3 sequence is CASSSAAGGSEQYF. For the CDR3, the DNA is TGTGCCAGCAGTTCAGCCGCAGGGGGCTCCGAGCAGTACTTC.